The T cell receptor (beta chain) under discussion was sequenced for a study of beta chain features in type 1 diabetes. The overall study: Sorted cells numbering under 140,000,000 were examined across all samples.

CD4+ naive, central memory, regulatory and stem cell-like memory cells were sorted via CD45RO/CCR7/CD25/CD127/CD95/CD27. Without exception, sorted populations had purity beyond 95%. Every isolated RNA sample was fully reverse transcribed, so sequencing captured expressed TCRB transcripts. Regulatory, naive and central memory T cell samples averaged roughly 3.8 million reads. Assay: immunoSEQ multiplex PCR; the TCRdb copy retains only in-frame clones and omits some. This table holds a few hundred thousand clones, over 10% found once. There are a few counts of this clone. V was shortened by 0 bases and J by 4 bases, with 9 bases between the two germline ends. The germline gives CDR1 GTSNPN, CDR2 SVGIG (reference sequence). This CDR3 is 13 amino acids long.

The TCR originated in a man aged 18 to 35 in good health. This chain links TRBV30 with TRBJ1-1; D possibly corresponds to TRBD1 (5 bases). Sample: naive CD4+ T cells from blood. Written as DNA, the CDR3 is TGTGCCTGGAGTGTACAGGCAGCCACTGAAGCTTTCTTT. It specifies CAWSVQAATEAFF. Complete variable domain (other parts from reference TRBV30 and TRBJ1-1): SQTIHQWPATLVQPVGSPLSLECTVEGTSNPNLYWYRQAAGRGLQLLFYSVGIGQISSEVPQNLSASRPQDRQFILSSKKLLLSDSGFYLCAWSVQAATEAFFGQGTRLTVV.